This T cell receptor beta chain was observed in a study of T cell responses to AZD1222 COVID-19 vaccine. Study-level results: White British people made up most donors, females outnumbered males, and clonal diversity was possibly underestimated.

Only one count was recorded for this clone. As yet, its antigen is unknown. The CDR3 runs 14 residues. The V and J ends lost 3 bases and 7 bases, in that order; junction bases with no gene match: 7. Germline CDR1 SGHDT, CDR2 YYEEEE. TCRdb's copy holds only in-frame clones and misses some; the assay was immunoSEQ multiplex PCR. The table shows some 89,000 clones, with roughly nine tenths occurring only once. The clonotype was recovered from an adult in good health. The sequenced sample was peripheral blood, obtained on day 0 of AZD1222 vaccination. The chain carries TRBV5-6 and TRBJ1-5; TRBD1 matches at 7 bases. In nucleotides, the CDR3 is TGTGCCAGCAGCTCCGACAGGGCTGGGCAGCCCCAGCATTTT. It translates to CASSSDRAGQPQHF.